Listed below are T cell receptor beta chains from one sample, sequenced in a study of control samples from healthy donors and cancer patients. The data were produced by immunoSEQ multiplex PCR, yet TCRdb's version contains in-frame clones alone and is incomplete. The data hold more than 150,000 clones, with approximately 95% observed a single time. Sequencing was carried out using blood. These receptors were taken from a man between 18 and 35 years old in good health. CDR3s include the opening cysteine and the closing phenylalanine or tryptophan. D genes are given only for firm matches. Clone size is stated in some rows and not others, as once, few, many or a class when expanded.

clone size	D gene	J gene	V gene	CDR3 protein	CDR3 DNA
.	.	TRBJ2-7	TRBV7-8	CASSRGDGYYEQYF	TGTGCCAGCAGCCGTGGGGACGGCTACTACGAGCAGTACTTC
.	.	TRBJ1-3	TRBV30	CAWTFKQGKAGNTIYF	TGTGCCTGGACTTTTAAACAGGGTAAAGCTGGAAACACCATATATTTT
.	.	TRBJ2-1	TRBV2	CASSEKRASYNEQFF	TGTGCCAGCAGTGAAAAGCGGGCCTCCTACAATGAGCAGTTCTTC
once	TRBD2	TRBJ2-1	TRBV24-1	CATSGGSGGNFNEQFF	TGTGCCACCAGCGGGGGTAGCGGGGGGAATTTCAATGAGCAGTTCTTC
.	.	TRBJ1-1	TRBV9	CASSVGSQLNTEAFF	TGTGCCAGCAGCGTAGGGAGTCAGCTGAACACTGAAGCTTTCTTT
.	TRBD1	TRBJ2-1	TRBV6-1	CASSERGDRASFF	TGTGCCAGCAGTGAAAGAGGGGACAGGGCCTCGTTCTTC
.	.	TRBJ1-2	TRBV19	CASSMKAGGYTF	TGTGCCAGTAGTATGAAGGCTGGTGGCTACACCTTC
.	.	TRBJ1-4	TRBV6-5	CASQRAGATNEKLFF	TGTGCCAGCCAGAGAGCGGGCGCAACTAATGAAAAACTGTTTTTT
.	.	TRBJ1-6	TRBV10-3	CAISPGQNNSPLHF	TGTGCCATCAGTCCGGGACAAAATAATTCACCCCTCCACTTT
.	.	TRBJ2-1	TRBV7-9	CASSLSLEQFF	TGTGCCAGCAGCTTAAGCCTGGAGCAGTTCTTC
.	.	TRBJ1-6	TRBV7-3	CASSLDAPLHF	TGTGCCAGCAGCTTAGACGCACCCCTCCACTTT
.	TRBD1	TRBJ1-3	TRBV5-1	CASSRQTGGKAGNTIYF	TGCGCCAGCAGCCGTCAGACAGGGGGCAAGGCTGGAAACACCATATATTTT
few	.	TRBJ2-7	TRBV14	CASSPDRKGQYF	TGTGCCAGCAGCCCCGACCGCAAAGGGCAGTACTTC
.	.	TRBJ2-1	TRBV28	CASSLAGGDEQFF	TGTGCCAGCAGTTTAGCGGGTGGCGATGAGCAGTTCTTC
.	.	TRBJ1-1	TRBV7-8	CASSLETGTNTEAFF	TGTGCCAGCAGCTTAGAGACAGGAACGAACACTGAAGCTTTCTTT
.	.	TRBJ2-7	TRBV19	CASTSGTYEQYF	TGTGCCAGTACCTCCGGGACCTACGAGCAGTACTTC
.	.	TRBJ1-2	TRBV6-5	CASSYGDYSAGYTF	TGTGCCAGCAGTTACGGGGACTATTCCGCTGGCTACACCTTC
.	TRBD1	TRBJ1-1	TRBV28	CASISPGQGGFEAFF	TGTGCCAGCATTTCGCCGGGACAGGGGGGGTTTGAAGCTTTCTTT
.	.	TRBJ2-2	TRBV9	CASSLGTANTGELFF	TGTGCCAGCAGCCTGGGAACAGCGAACACCGGGGAGCTGTTTTTT
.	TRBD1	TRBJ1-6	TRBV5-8	CASTRPGQGFFPLHF	TGTGCCAGCACCCGACCGGGACAGGGGTTTTTCCCCCTCCACTTT
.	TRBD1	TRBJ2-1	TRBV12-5	CASGTGTDYNEQFF	TGTGCTAGTGGTACCGGGACAGACTACAATGAGCAGTTCTTC
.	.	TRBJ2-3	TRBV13	CASSLNGDSTDTQYF	TGTGCCAGCAGCTTAAACGGAGACAGCACAGATACGCAGTATTTT
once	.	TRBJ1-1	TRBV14	CASSPRPNTEAFF	TGTGCCAGCAGCCCGCGTCCGAACACTGAAGCTTTCTTT
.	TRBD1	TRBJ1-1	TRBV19	CASRVDRGRTEAFF	TGTGCCAGTCGAGTAGACAGGGGGCGAACTGAAGCTTTCTTT
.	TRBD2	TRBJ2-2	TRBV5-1	CASGTLAGNTGELFF	TGCGCCAGCGGGACCCTAGCGGGGAACACCGGGGAGCTGTTTTTT
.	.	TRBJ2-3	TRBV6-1	CASSDLTGTRADTQYF	TGTGCCAGCAGTGATTTGACGGGGACCCGGGCAGATACGCAGTATTTT
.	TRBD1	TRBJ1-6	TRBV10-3	CAISRDRGNSPLHF	TGTGCCATCAGTAGGGACAGGGGGAATTCACCCCTCCACTTT
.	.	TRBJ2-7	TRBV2	CASSGLLSYEQYF	TGTGCCAGCAGTGGACTACTCTCCTACGAGCAGTACTTC
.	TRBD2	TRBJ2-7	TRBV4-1	CASSQGTSGDYEQYF	TGCGCCAGCAGCCAAGGGACTAGCGGGGACTACGAGCAGTACTTC
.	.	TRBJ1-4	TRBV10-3	CAISEKGDNTNEKLFF	TGTGCCATCAGTGAGAAAGGGGATAATACTAATGAAAAACTGTTTTTT
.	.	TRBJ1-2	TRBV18	CASSPPDRLYGYTF	TGTGCCAGCTCACCACCGGACAGACTCTATGGCTACACCTTC
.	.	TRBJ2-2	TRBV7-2	CASSWQGPGELFF	TGTGCCAGCAGCTGGCAGGGGCCCGGGGAGCTGTTTTTT
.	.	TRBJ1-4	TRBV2	CASSVRGIAANEKLFF	TGTGCCAGCAGTGTCCGGGGAATCGCGGCTAATGAAAAACTGTTTTTT
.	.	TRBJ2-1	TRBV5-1	CASSLIAPNEQFF	TGCGCCAGCAGTTTGATAGCACCCAATGAGCAGTTCTTC
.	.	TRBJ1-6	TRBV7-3	CASSLQGRDSPLHF	TGTGCCAGCAGCTTACAGGGTCGGGATTCACCCCTCCACTTT